This T cell receptor (beta chain) comes out of a study of T cell repertoires in ileal Crohn's disease. The study's findings and limits: Active smokers at surgery had more clonal expansions than non-smokers. Mucosal expansions were suggested to be mainly CD8 T cells.

Germline trimming cut 5 bases from V and 5 bases from J; bases unmatched to any gene: 4. There are 13 residues in the CDR3. Germline CDR1 reads SGHVS; CDR2 reads FQNEAQ. Eligibility required adulthood, ileal or ileocolonic Crohn's disease and indicated ileocolonic resection. In regard to this clone: Antigen unknown. Within the sample, other DNA sequences also encode this same CDR3.

Data came from immunoSEQ multiplex PCR; TCRdb stores just in-frame clones and leaves some out. Here the sample spans 8,200 or so clones, roughly 80% being singletons. This TCR was sampled from an adult with Crohn's disease. The material sequenced was ileal tissue. The chain links TRBV7-8 to TRBJ1-2; 8 bases agree with TRBD1. In nucleotides, the CDR3 is TGTGCCAGCAGCCCAGGACAGGGTTATGGCTACACCTTC. Translation gives CASSPGQGYGYTF.